This T cell receptor (beta chain) was found in a study of blood T cell repertoires in COVID-19. TCRdb's copy holds only in-frame clones and misses some; the assay was immunoSEQ multiplex PCR. The sample comprises around 43,000 clones, 70% to 90% of which are singletons, and 6.2% rests with the top ten. Unmatched junction bases numbered 6, after V lost 1 base and J lost 0 bases. The CDR3 spans 16 residues. The germline V gene encodes CDR1 SGDLS and CDR2 YYNGEE. The material sequenced was peripheral blood. This chain links TRBV9 with TRBJ1-1, with TRBD1 identical over 7 bases. This TCR came from a human donor in a cohort sampled during active COVID-19. CDR3 nucleotide sequence: TGTGCCAGCAGCGTACGAGGGGGCCCCATGAACACTGAAGCTTTCTTT. Protein sequence: CASSVRGGPMNTEAFF.